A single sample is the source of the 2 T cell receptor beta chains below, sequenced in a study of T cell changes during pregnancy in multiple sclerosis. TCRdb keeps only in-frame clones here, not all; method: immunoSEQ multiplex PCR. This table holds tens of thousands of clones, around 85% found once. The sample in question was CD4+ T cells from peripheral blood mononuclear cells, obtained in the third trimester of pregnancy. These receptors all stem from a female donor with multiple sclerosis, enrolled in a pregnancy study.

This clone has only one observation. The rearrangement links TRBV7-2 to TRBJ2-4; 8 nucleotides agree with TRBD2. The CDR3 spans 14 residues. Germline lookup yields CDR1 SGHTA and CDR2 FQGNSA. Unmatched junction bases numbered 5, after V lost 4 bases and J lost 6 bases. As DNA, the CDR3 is TGTGCCAGCAGCTCGGGACTAGGGTTAAACATTCAGTACTTC. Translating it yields CASSSGLGLNIQYF.

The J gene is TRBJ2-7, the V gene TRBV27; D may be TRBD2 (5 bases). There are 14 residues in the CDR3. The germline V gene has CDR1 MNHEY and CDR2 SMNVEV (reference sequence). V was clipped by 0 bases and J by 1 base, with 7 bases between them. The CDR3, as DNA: TGTGCCAGCAGTTTATCCCGGGGTTCCTACGAGCAGTACTTC. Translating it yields CASSLSRGSYEQYF.